Listed here are 10 T cell receptor beta chains from one sample, sequenced in a study of shared clonotypes between healthy human individuals. Data came from immunoSEQ multiplex PCR; TCRdb stores just in-frame clones and leaves some out. The table records roughly 530,000 clones, roughly 95% of them present only once. The sequencing input was naive CD4+ T cells sorted from blood. Noted subset: CD45RA+ positively selected. The origin of the receptors is a woman aged 25 to 45 in good health.

The gene calls are TRBV4-1 and TRBJ2-6; no clear D gene. The germline gives CDR1 MGHRA, CDR2 YSYEKL. Trimming cost V 0 bases and J 2 bases, with 8 bases left between them. The CDR3 covers 16 residues. The CDR3 DNA follows: TGCGCCAGCAGCCAAGAGAAGAGAACTGGGGCCAACGTCCTGACTTTC. It translates to CASSQEKRTGANVLTF.

This chain uses TRBV19 with TRBJ2-1; D not certain. The germline V gene encodes CDR1 LNHDA and CDR2 SQIVND (reference sequence). Trimming took 5 bases from V and 4 from J, leaving 9 bases between them. CDR3 size: 13 residues. CDR3 DNA: TGTGCCAGTAGTGAGTTCGGGTACAATGAGCAGTTCTTC. Translating it yields CASSEFGYNEQFF.

V gene TRBV28 combines with J gene TRBJ2-1, with D perhaps TRBD1 (5 bases). V was shortened by 5 bases and J by 8 bases, with 13 bases between the two germline ends. CDR3 length: 13 residues. Germline V gives CDR1 MDHEN, CDR2 SYDVKM. The CDR3 DNA follows: TGTGCCAGCAGTACAGGACCAGGCGATGAGCAGTTCTTC. Translated: CASSTGPGDEQFF.

The chain uses TRBV4-1 and TRBJ1-3, with D tentatively TRBD1 (5 bases). Trimming stripped 0 bases from V and 8 bases from J, with 8 bases between. From germline, CDR1 is MGHRA and CDR2 YSYEKL. This CDR3 contains 13 residues. As DNA, the CDR3 is TGCGCCAGCAGCCAAGACAGGGAGGACACCATATATTTT. Translated, it gives CASSQDREDTIYF.

This rearrangement joins TRBV19 to TRBJ2-7; D remains unclear. The CDR3 is 15 amino acids. CDR1 is LNHDA, CDR2 SQIVND, per germline (reference sequence). The V end lost 1 base, the J end lost 4 bases, and 14 bases lay between the germline ends. CDR3 sequence: CASSIATGTSYEQYF. The DNA for the CDR3 is TGTGCCAGTAGTATAGCAACGGGCACCAGTTACGAGCAGTACTTC.

CDR3 protein: CATSRGGLFNTEAFF. CDR3 in DNA: TGTGCCACCAGCAGAGGGGGGCTGTTTAACACTGAAGCTTTCTTT. The chain uses TRBV15 and TRBJ1-1; tentative D call: TRBD1 (6 bases). CDR3 size: 15 residues. Germline V gives CDR1 LNHNV, CDR2 YYDKDF (reference sequence). Trimming stripped 1 base from V and 2 bases from J, with 11 bases between. The complete variable domain, with remaining parts taken from reference TRBV15 and TRBJ1-1, reads DAMVIQNPRYQVTQFGKPVTLSCSQTLNHNVMYWYQQKSSQAPKLLFHYYDKDFNNEADTPDNFQSRRPNTSFCFLDIRSPGLGDTAMYLCATSRGGLFNTEAFFGQGTRLTVV.

The table lists this clone with a count of one. The chain links TRBV11-3 to TRBJ1-4; D uncertain. V shed 1 base and J shed 6 bases, with 9 bases lying between them. Germline CDR1 is SGHNT and CDR2 is YENEEA. This CDR3 contains 14 residues. CDR3 nucleotide sequence: TGTGCCAGCAGCTTAGCCTGGGCCGATGAAAAACTGTTTTTT. Amino acid sequence: CASSLAWADEKLFF.

This clone appeared once. The rearrangement joins TRBV5-1 to TRBJ1-1; D remains unclear. Germline assignment: CDR1 SGHRS and CDR2 YFSETQ. The V gene lost 4 bases and the J gene lost 6 bases, with 19 bases spanning the gap. The CDR3 runs to 15 residues. CDR3 sequence: CASSPAWGVGSEAFF. The CDR3 DNA reads as TGCGCCAGCAGCCCGGCTTGGGGAGTGGGATCTGAAGCTTTCTTT.

The chain uses TRBV9 and TRBJ2-1; 9 bases fit TRBD1. In germline, CDR1 is SGDLS, CDR2 YYNGEE. The CDR3 has 15 amino acids. Germline trimming cut 4 bases from V and 1 base from J; bases unmatched to any gene: 3. The CDR3 nucleotides read TGTGCCAGCAGCTGGACAGGGGAGTCCTACAATGAGCAGTTCTTC. Protein: CASSWTGESYNEQFF.

This clone was recorded once. In DNA, the CDR3 is TGTGCCAGCAGTGACCTTAGCGGGAGGGCCTACAATGAGCAGTTCTTC. This codes for CASSDLSGRAYNEQFF. J is TRBJ2-1 and V is TRBV6-1, with 11 nucleotides matching TRBD2. Germline V lookup: CDR1 MNHNS, CDR2 SASEGT. The CDR3 loop spans 16 amino acids. V lost 3 bases and J lost 2; bases outside the gene matches: 3.